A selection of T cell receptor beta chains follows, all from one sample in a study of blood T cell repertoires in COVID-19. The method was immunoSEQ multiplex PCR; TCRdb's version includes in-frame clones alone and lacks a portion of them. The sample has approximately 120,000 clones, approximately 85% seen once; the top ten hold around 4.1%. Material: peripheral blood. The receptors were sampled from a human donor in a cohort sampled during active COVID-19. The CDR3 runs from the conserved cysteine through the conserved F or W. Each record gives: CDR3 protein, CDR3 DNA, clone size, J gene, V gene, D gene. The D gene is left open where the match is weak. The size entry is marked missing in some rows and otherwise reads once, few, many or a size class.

CASSHKGVNQPQHF	TGTGCCAGCAGTCACAAAGGGGTAAATCAGCCCCAGCATTTT	-	TRBJ1-5	TRBV7-9	-
CASSRTANTEAFF	TGTGCCAGCAGTCGGACAGCGAACACTGAAGCTTTCTTT	-	TRBJ1-1	TRBV6-5	-
CASSLEHVSGAFF	TGTGCCAGCAGCTTAGAACATGTGAGCGGCGCTTTCTTT	-	TRBJ1-1	TRBV7-6	-
CASSSRAGNTEAFF	TGTGCCAGCAGCTCCAGGGCGGGAAACACTGAAGCTTTCTTT	-	TRBJ1-1	TRBV3-1/TRBV3-2	-
CASSSRVNIGADTQYF	TGTGCCAGCAGCTCCAGGGTTAACATAGGGGCAGATACGCAGTATTTT	-	TRBJ2-3	TRBV5-4	-
CASSLRRENIQYF	TGTGCCAGCAGCCTCCGGCGGGAAAACATTCAGTACTTC	once	TRBJ2-4	TRBV13	-
CASSFERQQYF	TGTGCCAGCAGTTTTGAGAGGCAGCAGTACTTC	-	TRBJ2-7	TRBV6-6	-
CAWSVRMGPSPLHF	TGTGCCTGGAGTGTACGTATGGGGCCCTCACCCCTCCACTTT	-	TRBJ1-6	TRBV30	-
CASSHTNTYGYTF	TGTGCCAGCAGCCACACGAATACTTATGGCTACACCTTC	-	TRBJ1-2	TRBV3-1/TRBV3-2	-
CASSSRTANTEAFF	TGCGCCAGCAGCTCGAGGACAGCGAACACTGAAGCTTTCTTT	-	TRBJ1-1	TRBV5-1	-
CASSFSWPQNYGYTF	TGTGCCAGCAGCTTCTCTTGGCCTCAAAACTATGGCTACACCTTC	-	TRBJ1-2	TRBV13	-
CASSPRGVLRFF	TGTGCCAGCAGCCCCAGGGGGGTATTAAGGTTCTTC	-	TRBJ2-1	TRBV6-5	-
CAWLTTTYNSPLHF	TGTGCCTGGTTAACGACAACCTATAATTCACCCCTCCACTTT	-	TRBJ1-6	TRBV30	-
CASSRGQQETQYF	TGTGCCAGCTCACGCGGACAGCAAGAGACCCAGTACTTC	-	TRBJ2-5	TRBV18	-
CASSGSGTGLKEKLFF	TGCGCCAGCAGCGGGTCCGGGACAGGCCTTAAAGAAAAACTGTTTTTT	-	TRBJ1-4	TRBV5-1	TRBD1
CASRTGFNTGELFF	TGTGCCAGTCGGACAGGGTTTAACACCGGGGAGCTGTTTTTT	once	TRBJ2-2	TRBV19	TRBD1
CASSENLRTGSYEQYF	TGTGCCAGCAGTGAGAATCTTCGGACAGGCTCCTACGAGCAGTACTTC	-	TRBJ2-7	TRBV2	TRBD1
CASLRQRGSGANVLTF	TGTGCCAGCCTACGACAGCGCGGCTCTGGGGCCAACGTCCTGACTTTC	-	TRBJ2-6	TRBV28	-
CASRRTSGREQETQYF	TGCGCCAGCAGAAGGACTAGCGGGAGGGAGCAAGAGACCCAGTACTTC	-	TRBJ2-5	TRBV10-2	TRBD2
CASSSSGGTTDTQYF	TGTGCCAGCAGCTCTAGCGGGGGGACCACAGATACGCAGTATTTT	-	TRBJ2-3	TRBV7-9	TRBD2
CASSLTSGTYNEQFF	TGCGCCAGCAGCTTGACTAGCGGGACCTACAATGAGCAGTTCTTC	-	TRBJ2-1	TRBV5-1	TRBD2
CASSQNRAGNTIYF	TGTGCCAGCAGCCAAAACAGGGCTGGAAACACCATATATTTT	-	TRBJ1-3	TRBV11-2	-
CASRRQGSQPQHF	TGTGCCAGTAGGAGACAGGGTTCCCAGCCCCAGCATTTT	-	TRBJ1-5	TRBV19	TRBD1
CASSLGGGLQETQYF	TGCGCCAGCAGCTTGGGCGGGGGCCTCCAAGAGACCCAGTACTTC	-	TRBJ2-5	TRBV5-1	-
CASSRDRWAEAFF	TGTGCCAGTAGTCGGGACAGGTGGGCTGAAGCTTTCTTT	-	TRBJ1-1	TRBV19	TRBD1
CASTFSPGNYGYTF	TGTGCCAGCACCTTTTCCCCGGGGAACTATGGCTACACCTTC	-	TRBJ1-2	TRBV27	-
CASSLPTPGGTEAFF	TGCGCCAGCAGCTTGCCTACCCCCGGGGGAACTGAAGCTTTCTTT	-	TRBJ1-1	TRBV5-1	-
CASSLIPGGLATNEKLFF	TGTGCCAGCAGCTTAATTCCGGGCGGTCTAGCTACTAATGAAAAACTGTTTTTT	once	TRBJ1-4	TRBV7-9	-
CASSEVGQSYEQYF	TGTGCCAGCAGTGAAGTGGGACAATCCTACGAGCAGTACTTC	-	TRBJ2-7	TRBV6-1	-
CASIELVGSRNEQYF	TGTGCCAGCATTGAACTAGTCGGGAGTCGGAACGAGCAGTACTTC	-	TRBJ2-7	TRBV7-9	-
CASSSRGAGGYTF	TGTGCCAGCAGTTCCAGGGGAGCAGGAGGCTACACCTTC	-	TRBJ1-2	TRBV6-2/TRBV6-3	-
CASSYEAAGANVLTF	TGTGCCAGCAGTTATGAAGCGGCTGGGGCCAACGTCCTGACTTTC	-	TRBJ2-6	TRBV6-5	-
CAATERGVQETQYF	TGTGCCGCCACAGAGCGGGGGGTCCAAGAGACCCAGTACTTC	-	TRBJ2-5	TRBV30	TRBD2
CASSRLAPYEQFF	TGTGCCAGCAGTCGACTAGCGCCCTACGAGCAGTTCTTC	-	TRBJ2-1	TRBV12-3/TRBV12-4	TRBD2
CACRRTEAFF	TGTGCCTGTAGGAGAACTGAAGCTTTCTTT	-	TRBJ1-1	TRBV30	-
CASSEYRVPNEQYF	TGTGCCAGCAGTGAATACAGGGTCCCCAACGAGCAGTACTTC	-	TRBJ2-7	TRBV25-1	-
CASSRGQGNYGYTF	TGTGCCAGCAGCCGCGGACAGGGGAACTATGGCTACACCTTC	-	TRBJ1-2	TRBV7-9	TRBD1
CATSDSGVGTDTQYF	TGTGCCACCAGTGATAGCGGTGTCGGCACAGATACGCAGTATTTT	-	TRBJ2-3	TRBV24-1	-
CASSSQGGDGELFF	TGTGCCAGCAGCTCTCAGGGGGGAGACGGGGAGCTGTTTTTT	-	TRBJ2-2	TRBV5-4	-
CASSLWREGAYEQYF	TGTGCCAGCAGTTTATGGAGGGAAGGCGCCTACGAGCAGTACTTC	-	TRBJ2-7	TRBV27	-
CASSHQGSLGYTF	TGTGCCAGCTCCCACCAGGGTTCTCTCGGCTACACCTTC	few	TRBJ1-2	TRBV25-1	-
CASSSQGRAGGVTQYF	TGTGCCAGCAGTAGCCAGGGTAGGGCGGGAGGAGTGACCCAGTACTTC	-	TRBJ2-5	TRBV6-2/TRBV6-3	TRBD2
CASSQTGGNQPQHF	TGTGCCAGCAGTCAGACAGGGGGCAATCAGCCCCAGCATTTT	-	TRBJ1-5	TRBV7-2	TRBD1
CAISDAGEGQETQYF	TGTGCCATCAGTGACGCAGGGGAAGGACAAGAGACCCAGTACTTC	-	TRBJ2-5	TRBV10-3	-
CASSFAESYEQYF	TGTGCCAGCAGCTTTGCGGAGTCCTACGAGCAGTACTTC	-	TRBJ2-7	TRBV5-6	-
CASSIGRINTEAFF	TGTGCCAGTAGTATAGGGCGGATAAACACTGAAGCTTTCTTT	-	TRBJ1-1	TRBV19	-
CASSLTGTGVSWGTEAFF	TGTGCCAGCAGCTTAACCGGGACAGGGGTCTCTTGGGGCACTGAAGCTTTCTTT	-	TRBJ1-1	TRBV2	TRBD1
CASSVASYSGFGEQFF	TGTGCCAGCAGCGTAGCAAGTTATTCGGGATTTGGTGAGCAGTTCTTC	-	TRBJ2-1	TRBV9	-
CASSFRGGDLNEQFF	TGTGCCAGCAGCTTTCGGGGGGGGGATCTCAATGAGCAGTTCTTC	-	TRBJ2-1	TRBV11-2	TRBD2
CASSLAGPASDTQYF	TGTGCCAGCAGCTTGGCTGGGCCAGCCTCAGATACGCAGTATTTT	-	TRBJ2-3	TRBV5-5	-
CASSLQGGGSPLHF	TGTGCCAGCAGTCTCCAGGGGGGTGGCTCACCCCTCCACTTT	-	TRBJ1-6	TRBV27	TRBD1
CASSLGSTSTDTQYF	TGCGCCAGCAGCTTGGGGTCCACTAGCACAGATACGCAGTATTTT	-	TRBJ2-3	TRBV5-1	-